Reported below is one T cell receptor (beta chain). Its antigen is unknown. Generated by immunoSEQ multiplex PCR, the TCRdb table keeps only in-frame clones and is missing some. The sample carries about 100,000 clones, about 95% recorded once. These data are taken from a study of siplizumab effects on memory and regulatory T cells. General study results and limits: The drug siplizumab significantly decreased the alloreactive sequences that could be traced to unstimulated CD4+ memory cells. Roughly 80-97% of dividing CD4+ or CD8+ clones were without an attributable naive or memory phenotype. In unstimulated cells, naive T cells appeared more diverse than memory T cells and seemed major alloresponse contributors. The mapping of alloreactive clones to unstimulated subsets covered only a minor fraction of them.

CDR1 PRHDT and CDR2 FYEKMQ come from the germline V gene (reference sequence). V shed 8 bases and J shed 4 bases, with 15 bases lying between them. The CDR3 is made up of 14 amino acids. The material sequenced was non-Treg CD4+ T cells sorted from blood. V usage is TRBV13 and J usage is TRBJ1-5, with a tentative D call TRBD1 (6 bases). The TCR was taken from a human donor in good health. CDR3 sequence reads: CASAPGTRNQPQHF. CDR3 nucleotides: TGTGCCAGCGCCCCCGGGACAAGGAATCAGCCCCAGCATTTT.